Below are 5 T cell receptor beta chains sequenced from a single sample in a study of human T cells and chemical hapten exposure. Using its own MiXCR run on the RACE reads, TCRdb lists one record per CDR3 protein. Among some 52,000 distinct CDR3 sequences listed, roughly 11% were seen once. The time point was: patch test 1, 2 weeks after DPC sensitization. This sample's treatment: therapeutic diphenylcyclopropenone sensitization with weekly scalp DPC. Whole blood, unfractionated, served as the material for total RNA extraction. The sequenced sample was whole blood, obtained in connection with sensitization to the hapten diphenylcyclopropenone (DPC). The receptors derive from a middle-aged woman with alopecia areata. Some clones in this sample may be carry-over from other donors' samples.

This clonotype appeared a few times. The rearrangement uses TRBV9 and TRBJ2-1; D is uncertain. The CDR3 spans 13 residues. Germline V CDR1 and CDR2: SGDLS, YYNGEE. V gave up 0 bases and J gave up 9 bases, with 10 bases separating them. The CDR3 loop reads CASSVDVQREQFF. DNA of the CDR3: TGTGCCAGCAGCGTAGACGTTCAACGTGAGCAGTTCTTC. The entire variable domain, with the rest obtained from reference TRBV9 and TRBJ2-1, is as follows: DSGVTQTPKHLITATGQRVTLRCSPRSGDLSVYWYQQSLDQGLQFLIQYYNGEERAKGNILERFSAQQFPDLHSELNLSSLELGDSALYFCASSVDVQREQFFGPGTRLTVL.

This clonotype was seen repeatedly, ten times or more. The chain carries TRBV6-5 and TRBJ1-1; D uncertain. The CDR3 has 10 residues. Trimming took 8 bases from V and 4 from J, leaving 5 bases between them. Per the germline V gene, CDR1 is MNHEY and CDR2 is SVGAGI. The CDR3 loop reads CASGPTEAFF. For the CDR3, the DNA is TGTGCCAGCGGCCCCACTGAAGCTTTCTTT.

The sample holds a few counts of this clonotype. V usage is TRBV18 and J usage is TRBJ2-6; no firm D call. Germline values: CDR1 KGHSH, CDR2 LQKENI. The CDR3 contains 15 residues. The V and J ends lost 5 bases and 2 bases respectively, with 10 bases between them. The CDR3 nucleotides are TGTGCCAGCTCAGTTGTTCTTGCTGGGGCCAACGTCCTGACTTTC. Amino acid sequence: CASSVVLAGANVLTF.

The DNA for the CDR3 is TGTGCCAGCAGCCCCACGTGGAGTAAGGGTGCCTATTTT. Translation gives CASSPTWSKGAYF. The chain carries TRBV28 and TRBJ2-3; no clear D. The CDR3 loop spans 13 amino acids. Between the trimmed V and J ends, which lost 6 bases and 15 bases, there was a span of 22 bases. Germline V gene data show CDR1 as MDHEN and CDR2 as SYDVKM.

This clonotype was seen at least ten times. The gene calls are TRBV18 and TRBJ1-1; D possibly corresponds to TRBD1 (6 bases). The CDR3 has 17 residues. Germline assignment: CDR1 KGHSH and CDR2 LQKENI. V lost 3 bases to trimming and J lost 4 bases, with 21 bases between them. CDR3: CASSPLVLSGATTEAFF. The DNA for the CDR3 is TGTGCCAGCTCACCCCTCGTACTGTCGGGGGCAACCACTGAAGCTTTCTTT.